The source of this T cell receptor (beta chain) is a study of CD8+ T cells in alopecia areata. Study-level results: Resident alphabeta T-cell populations of normal skin are likewise subject to sequencing in scalp samples.

Comments on this clone: Its antigen is undetermined.

Researchers picked out CD4+ and CD8+ T cells from PBMCs by sorting. In each case, RNA was isolated and then reverse transcribed into cDNA as the sequencing template. Sequenced by immunoSEQ multiplex PCR; TCRdb stores in-frame clones only, minus some. The sample includes about 140,000 clones, around 54% of them seen just once. Trimming pared 0 bases from V and 1 base from J, leaving 9 bases between. In germline, CDR1 is SQVTM, CDR2 ANQGSEA. The CDR3 length is 14 residues. This rearrangement joins TRBV29-1 to TRBJ1-1; no reliable D call. This receptor was taken from a human donor in good health. What was sequenced was CD4+ T cells sorted from blood. This chain's CDR3 is CSVEESVGNTEAFF. The CDR3 nucleotides are TGCAGCGTTGAAGAAAGTGTTGGGAACACTGAAGCTTTCTTT.